The 8 T cell receptor beta chains reported below all come from one sample, sequenced in a study of blood T cell repertoires in COVID-19. The data were produced by immunoSEQ multiplex PCR, yet TCRdb's version contains in-frame clones alone and is incomplete. The sample holds 250,000 to 300,000 clones, 91% seen once. The sample consisted of peripheral blood. The origin of the receptors is a young woman with COVID-19, enrolled during active disease.

This chain links TRBV7-6 with TRBJ2-5; maybe TRBD2 (6 bases). Germline V gives CDR1 SGHVS, CDR2 FNYEAQ. The CDR3 length is 13 residues. Trimming pared 0 bases from V and 7 bases from J, leaving 9 bases between. The CDR3 loop is CASSLAGRGTQYF. The DNA of the CDR3 is TGTGCCAGCAGCTTAGCCGGGCGGGGGACCCAGTACTTC. Variable domain in full (rest from reference TRBV7-6 and TRBJ2-5): GAGVSQSPRYKVTKRGQDVALRCDPISGHVSLYWYRQALGQGPEFLTYFNYEAQQDKSGLPNDRFSAERPEGSISTLTIQRTEQRDSAMYRCASSLAGRGTQYFGPGTRLLVL.

The chain combines TRBV6-4 with TRBJ2-2; 7 bases agree with TRBD1. With 2 bases clipped from V and 3 bases from J, the junction kept 6 bases outside the gene matches. The CDR3 length is 16 residues. Germline lookup yields CDR1 MRHNA and CDR2 SNTAGT. The chain's CDR3 is CASSDTLQGHTGELFF. CDR3 DNA: TGTGCCAGCAGTGACACCTTACAGGGGCACACCGGGGAGCTGTTTTTT.

The CDR3 bases are TGTGCAACGGGGGGCGGGATTAACACCGGGGAGCTGTTTTTT. Residues: CATGGGINTGELFF. This rearrangement joins TRBV30 to TRBJ2-2, with D possibly being TRBD2 (7 bases). The CDR3 is made up of 14 amino acids. The germline V gene encodes CDR1 GTSNPN and CDR2 SVGIG (reference sequence).

The genes are TRBV19 and TRBJ2-4; D not resolved. Trimming stripped 5 bases from V and 6 bases from J, with 8 bases between. Looked up from germline, CDR1 is LNHDA and CDR2 is SQIVND (reference sequence). The CDR3 length is 12 residues. DNA for the CDR3: TGTGCCAGTAGTTTTGTATCAAACATTCAGTACTTC. It encodes CASSFVSNIQYF.

CDR3 residues: CASSPQGIAYEQYF. Here the CDR3 DNA reads TGTGCCAGTAGCCCACAGGGTATCGCCTACGAGCAGTACTTC. V gene TRBV19 combines with J gene TRBJ2-7, with a weak D call TRBD1 (6 bases). CDR3 length: 14 amino acids. V was clipped by 6 bases and J by 2 bases, with 14 bases between them. The germline gives CDR1 LNHDA, CDR2 SQIVND (reference sequence).

The chain couples TRBV10-3 to TRBJ1-1; no firm D call. Trimming took 7 bases from V and 1 from J, leaving 13 bases between them. The CDR3 has 14 residues. Germline lookup yields CDR1 ENHRY and CDR2 SYGVKD. As DNA, the CDR3 is TGTGCCATCACCCCGGAGGGTCCGAACACTGAAGCTTTCTTT. This sequence encodes CAITPEGPNTEAFF.

The rearrangement joins TRBV30 to TRBJ1-2; TRBD1 matches at 10 bases. V lost 3 bases and J lost 13; bases outside the gene matches: 14. This CDR3 is 14 amino acids long. Looked up from germline, CDR1 is GTSNPN and CDR2 is SVGIG (reference sequence). The CDR3 DNA sequence: TGTGCCTGGAGATTTGGGACAGGGGATAAAAAATTCACCTTC. Its translation: CAWRFGTGDKKFTF.

This clone is a singleton in its sample. The J gene is TRBJ1-1, the V gene TRBV12-5; TRBD1 matches at 9 bases. This CDR3 comprises 18 residues. The V gene's germline CDR1 is LGHNT and CDR2 FRNRAP. The V and J ends lost 0 bases and 5 bases, in that order; junction bases with no gene match: 13. The CDR3 spells CASGLVIQGAHFLTEAFF. Written as DNA, the CDR3 is TGTGCTAGTGGTTTGGTTATACAGGGGGCTCACTTTTTGACTGAAGCTTTCTTT. The full variable domain, with the rest looked up from reference TRBV12-5 and TRBJ1-1, is DARVTQTPRHKVTEMGQEVTMRCQPILGHNTVFWYRQTMMQGLELLAYFRNRAPLDDSGMPKDRFSAEMPDATLATLKIQPSEPRDSAVYFCASGLVIQGAHFLTEAFFGQGTRLTVV.